These 11 T cell receptor beta chains originate from one sample sequenced in a study of CD8+CD57+ T cells in acquired aplastic anemia. For CDR3 and TCR beta VDJ profiling, genomic DNA was the template used. A single record per CDR3 protein comes from TCRdb applying MiXCR to the reads. The repertoire holds some 190,000 distinct CDR3 sequences, with less than 55% as singletons. What was sequenced was sorted CD4+, CD8+, or CD8+CD57+ T cells (not recorded which) from PBMCs. These receptors all stem from a human donor in good health.

This chain connects TRBV9 to TRBJ2-7; 11 nucleotides agree with TRBD2. CDR3 size: 16 residues. CDR1 is SGDLS, CDR2 YYNGEE, per germline. The trim removed 4 bases at V and 2 bases at J, leaving 8 bases unmatched. CDR3 bases: TGTGCCAGCAGCACAACTAGCGGGAGAGGAACCTACGAGCAGTACTTC. Its protein product is CASSTTSGRGTYEQYF.

The gene calls are TRBV5-4 and TRBJ1-1; a weak D match, TRBD1 (5 bases). The V gene lost 1 base and the J gene lost 4 bases, with 14 bases spanning the gap. CDR1 and CDR2 from the germline V gene are SGHNT and YYREEE (reference sequence). This CDR3 has 15 residues. This CDR3 reads CASSLRRGSGTEAFF. The CDR3 DNA follows: TGTGCCAGCAGCTTGAGAAGGGGCTCTGGCACTGAAGCTTTCTTT.

The chain is built from TRBV7-8 and TRBJ2-3, with 8 bases aligning to TRBD2. The junction had 4 bases not matched to a gene; V was cut back by 4 bases and J by 1 base. Germline lookup yields CDR1 SGHVS and CDR2 FQNEAQ. The CDR3 is made up of 15 amino acids. CDR3 in amino acids: CASSSIAGRTDTQYF. In DNA form, the CDR3 reads TGTGCCAGCAGCTCGATAGCGGGGCGCACAGATACGCAGTATTTT. The variable domain in full, completed from reference TRBV7-8 and TRBJ2-3, reads GAGVSQSPRYKVAKRGQDVALRCDPISGHVSLFWYQQALGQGPEFLTYFQNEAQLDKSGLPSDRFFAERPEGSVSTLKIQRTQQEDSAVYLCASSSIAGRTDTQYFGPGTRLTVL.

This sequence joins TRBV10-3 and TRBJ1-2; D ambiguous. Germline lookup yields CDR1 ENHRY and CDR2 SYGVKD. V was shortened by 10 bases and J by 5 bases, with 14 bases between the two germline ends. CDR3 length: 12 residues. The CDR3 reads CASTAQIYGYTF. The CDR3 DNA sequence: TGTGCCAGCACCGCGCAGATATATGGCTACACCTTC.

The rearrangement uses TRBV11-3 and TRBJ2-7, with TRBD1 matching over 12 bases. CDR3 size: 14 residues. Germline V gene sequence: CDR1 SGHNT, CDR2 YENEEA. V was pared by 5 bases and J by 5 bases, with 4 bases of the junction left unmatched. The CDR3 sequence: CASSPGTGGHEQYF. The CDR3 DNA sequence: TGTGCCAGCAGCCCCGGGACAGGGGGCCACGAGCAGTACTTC. The full variable domain, its missing parts supplied by reference TRBV11-3 and TRBJ2-7, is EAGVVQSPRYKIIEKKQPVAFWCNPISGHNTLYWYLQNLGQGPELLIRYENEEAVDDSQLPKDRFSAERLKGVDSTLKIQPAELGDSAVYLCASSPGTGGHEQYFGPGTRLTVT.

In nucleotides, the CDR3 is TGTGCCAGCAGTGTGGCTAGCGGGAGACGGTACTTC. Its protein is CASSVASGRRYF. The chain uses TRBV2 and TRBJ2-7; TRBD2 matches 10 bases. Trimming took 4 bases from V and 12 from J; bases not matched to a gene: 6. The CDR3 spans 12 residues. Germline V gene sequence: CDR1 SNHLY, CDR2 FYNNEI. Drawing the rest from reference TRBV2 and TRBJ2-7, the complete variable domain is EPEVTQTPSHQVTQMGQEVILRCVPISNHLYFYWYRQILGQKVEFLVSFYNNEISEKSEIFDDQFSVERPDGSNFTLKIRSTKLEDSAMYFCASSVASGRRYFGPGTRLTVT.

The sample holds many counts of this clonotype. The chain carries TRBV12-5 and TRBJ2-3; D uncertain. Germline values: CDR1 LGHNT, CDR2 FRNRAP. CDR3 length: 13 residues. V dropped 5 bases and J dropped 1 base, with 7 bases sitting between them. The CDR3 loop reads CASGRTGTDTQYF. The CDR3, as DNA: TGTGCTAGTGGTCGGACCGGCACAGATACGCAGTATTTT.

Comments on this clonotype: A much larger clone differs from this one at a single base, so this may be a read error. The V call is TRBV5-5, the J call TRBJ1-1; D call uncertain. Germline loops: CDR1 SGHKS, CDR2 YYEKEE (reference sequence). The CDR3 contains 16 residues. The ends were cut back, 1 base at V and 3 bases at J, with 16 bases in the middle. CDR3 nucleotides: TGTGCCAGCAGCTTGCAGTTTAGTCAGCCGTACACTGAAGCTTTCTTT. This gives the protein CASSLQFSQPYTEAFF.

This clonotype was detected many times. This chain joins TRBV6-1 and TRBJ2-3; possibly TRBD1 for D (5 bases). The V end was cut by 8 bases, the J end by 0 bases, with 12 bases between. CDR3 size: 14 residues. The germline gives CDR1 MNHNS, CDR2 SASEGT. The CDR3 sequence is CASRLQESTDTQYF. The CDR3, as DNA: TGTGCCAGCCGGTTACAGGAGAGCACAGATACGCAGTATTTT.

This clonotype was detected many times. The rearrangement joins TRBV19 to TRBJ2-1; either TRBD1 or TRBD2 may supply D (5 bases each). CDR3 size: 12 residues. Germline CDR1 reads LNHDA; CDR2 reads SQIVND (reference sequence). The V and J ends lost 8 bases and 6 bases respectively, with 11 bases between them. The CDR3 DNA sequence: TGTGCCAGTTCGGGACCAATCAATGAGCAGTTCTTC. As protein: CASSGPINEQFF. The full variable domain, its missing parts supplied by reference TRBV19 and TRBJ2-1, is DGGITQSPKYLFRKEGQNVTLSCEQNLNHDAMYWYRQDPGQGLRLIYYSQIVNDFQKGDIAEGYSVSREKKESFPLTVTSAQKNPTAFYLCASSGPINEQFFGPGTRLTVL.

This clonotype was seen at least ten times. CDR3 in DNA: TGTGCCAGCAGCTTAATAGCGGGAGCTATCACAGATACGCAGTATTTT. Its protein is CASSLIAGAITDTQYF. The rearrangement joins TRBV11-1 to TRBJ2-3; 9 nucleotides align to TRBD2. Per the germline V gene, CDR1 is SGHAT and CDR2 is FQDESV (reference sequence). Trimming removed 2 bases from V and 2 bases from J; junction bases left unmatched: 5. CDR3 size: 16 residues.